Each of the 30 T cell receptor beta chains below was sequenced from the same sample in a study of cytomegalovirus exposure and HLA in healthy donors. Repertoires were generated with immunoSEQ multiplex PCR, while TCRdb's copy carries only in-frame clones and drops some. The data contain 110,000 or so clones, about 84% of them singletons. Source material: PBMCs. These receptors were collected from a man between 18 and 35 years old in good health and CMV-seronegative.

The rearrangement joins TRBV2 to TRBJ1-3; possibly TRBD1 for D (6 bases). The CDR3 is 17 amino acids. Germline values: CDR1 SNHLY, CDR2 FYNNEI. V dropped 4 bases and J dropped 1 base, with 17 bases sitting between them. This CDR3 reads CASSVGTSSRSGNTIYF. The CDR3, as DNA: TGTGCCAGCAGTGTCGGGACATCCTCTAGGTCTGGAAACACCATATATTTT.

The chain combines TRBV27 with TRBJ2-1; 8 nucleotides match TRBD1. This CDR3 spans 15 amino acids. After removal of 3 bases from V and 6 bases from J, the junction contained 7 bases not matched to a gene. Germline V gene lookup returns CDR1 MNHEY and CDR2 SMNVEV (reference sequence). The CDR3 nucleotides are TGTGCCAGCAGTTTCGGGACAGGTGGAATCAATGAGCAGTTCTTC. This translates into CASSFGTGGINEQFF.

The chain employs TRBV7-9 and TRBJ2-3; 10 positions agree with TRBD2. With 5 bases clipped from V and 2 bases from J, the junction kept 4 bases outside the gene matches. Germline CDR1 SEHNR, CDR2 FQNEAQ (reference sequence). This CDR3 region has 15 residues. The CDR3 protein is CASSLSGGPTDTQYF. CDR3 sequence (DNA): TGTGCCAGCAGCCTTAGCGGGGGGCCCACAGATACGCAGTATTTT. Drawing the rest from reference TRBV7-9 and TRBJ2-3, the complete variable domain is DTGVSQNPRHKITKRGQNVTFRCDPISEHNRLYWYRQTLGQGPEFLTYFQNEAQLEKSRLLSDRFSAERPKGSFSTLEIQRTEQGDSAMYLCASSLSGGPTDTQYFGPGTRLTVL.

This chain uses TRBV7-9 with TRBJ2-6; a possible D gene is TRBD1 (5 bases). Germline V gene lookup returns CDR1 SEHNR and CDR2 FQNEAQ (reference sequence). The CDR3 covers 15 residues. V lost 4 bases and J 0 bases, leaving 7 bases between the germline ends. Here the CDR3 reads CASSSDSSGANVLTF. The CDR3 coding sequence is TGTGCCAGCAGCTCAGACAGCTCTGGGGCCAACGTCCTGACTTTC.

The chain carries TRBV6-5 and TRBJ2-5, with TRBD1 as a possible D gene (6 bases). The V end lost 5 bases, the J end lost 1 base, and 14 bases lay between the germline ends. The CDR3 consists of 15 residues. Germline loops: CDR1 MNHEY, CDR2 SVGAGI. This CDR3 reads CASSPLDRLQETQYF. CDR3 coding DNA: TGTGCCAGCAGTCCCCTAGACAGGCTCCAAGAGACCCAGTACTTC.

The CDR3 region is CASSAPHDTSTFSGANVLTF. The CDR3 DNA sequence: TGTGCCAGCAGTGCCCCCCACGACACCTCAACCTTCTCTGGGGCCAACGTCCTGACTTTC. This chain links TRBV2 with TRBJ2-6, with D uncertain. This CDR3 contains 20 residues. V gave up 4 bases and J gave up 0 bases, with 22 bases separating them. Germline CDR1 is SNHLY and CDR2 is FYNNEI.

The rearrangement uses TRBV9 and TRBJ2-1, with D perhaps TRBD2 (7 bases). The CDR3 is 18 amino acids. The V and J ends lost 0 bases and 5 bases respectively, with 21 bases between them. Germline V CDR1 and CDR2: SGDLS, YYNGEE. CDR3 region: CASSVVGGGTGGHNEQFF. In DNA form, the CDR3 reads TGTGCCAGCAGCGTAGTAGGTGGCGGGACGGGGGGCCACAATGAGCAGTTCTTC.

This chain links TRBV7-2 with TRBJ1-3, with 8 bases that match TRBD1. Germline CDR1 is SGHTA and CDR2 is FQGNSA. V lost 1 base, J lost 3 bases, and 8 bases stayed unmatched. The CDR3 totals 17 residues. CDR3 protein: CASSLDFTRGLGNTIYF. CDR3 in DNA: TGTGCCAGCAGCTTAGATTTTACCAGGGGGCTTGGAAACACCATATATTTT.

The chain employs TRBV12-5 and TRBJ2-7; TRBD1 agrees at 7 bases. The CDR3 sequence is 15 residues long. Germline V gene data show CDR1 as LGHNT and CDR2 as FRNRAP. The junction had 4 bases not matched to a gene; V was cut back by 1 base and J by 1 base. The CDR3 region has the DNA TGTGCTAGTGGTTTGGCACGACAGGGTTCCTACGAGCAGTACTTC. Translated, it gives CASGLARQGSYEQYF.

The chain recombines TRBV5-1 with TRBJ2-1, with 8 bases lining up with TRBD2. Germline CDR1 reads SGHRS; CDR2 reads YFSETQ. This CDR3 has 15 residues. The junction had 6 bases not matched to a gene; V was cut back by 1 base and J by 6 bases. CDR3 in amino acids: CASSLMGGGRNEQFF. In nucleotides, the CDR3 is TGCGCCAGCAGCTTGATGGGCGGGGGGCGCAATGAGCAGTTCTTC.

This clone showed up just a few times. This rearrangement joins TRBV6-1 to TRBJ1-1; 11 nucleotides line up with TRBD1. This CDR3 contains 15 residues. V shed 6 bases and J 7 bases; nucleotides not matched to a gene: 10. Germline V gene data show CDR1 as MNHNS and CDR2 as SASEGT. The CDR3 spells CASSVGRTGGIEAFF. Written as DNA, the CDR3 is TGTGCCAGCAGCGTAGGGAGGACAGGGGGCATTGAAGCTTTCTTT.

Details on this clone: A junction boundary mismatches the germline segment, possibly from a read error. The J gene is TRBJ2-1, the V gene TRBV7-7; D uncertain. The CDR3 has 13 residues. Per the germline V gene, CDR1 is SSHAT and CDR2 is FNYEAQ (reference sequence). In DNA form, the CDR3 reads TGTGCTAGCAGCATAGGTGAGGTCAATGAGCAGTTCTTC. This sequence encodes CASSIGEVNEQFF.

The chain carries TRBV4-1 and TRBJ2-7; perhaps TRBD1 as D (6 bases). There are 17 residues in the CDR3. The germline gives CDR1 MGHRA, CDR2 YSYEKL. V was pared by 5 bases and J by 0 bases, with 20 bases between. As DNA, the CDR3 is TGCGCCAGCAGCAACCTGGGACACCCCAATAACTCCTACGAGCAGTACTTC. This translates into CASSNLGHPNNSYEQYF.

The V and J genes are TRBV19 and TRBJ2-7; 8 nucleotides line up with TRBD2. The CDR3 has 17 amino acids. CDR1 is LNHDA, CDR2 SQIVND, per germline (reference sequence). With 1 base clipped from V and 0 bases from J, the junction kept 8 bases outside the gene matches. CDR3 sequence (DNA): TGTGCCAGTAGTATAGTCTCTTGGAGCGGGAGCTCCTACGAGCAGTACTTC. Translated: CASSIVSWSGSSYEQYF.

This clone was seen a single time. This chain links TRBV5-4 with TRBJ2-3, with 8 bases identical to TRBD2. This CDR3 has 16 residues. Looked up from germline, CDR1 is SGHNT and CDR2 is YYREEE (reference sequence). V lost 0 bases to trimming and J lost 3 bases; unmatched junction nucleotides: 6. The CDR3 DNA is TGTGCCAGCAGCTTGGTAGGGACTAGGAAGACAGATACGCAGTATTTT. This translates into CASSLVGTRKTDTQYF.

Only one count was recorded for this clone. The chain couples TRBV19 to TRBJ2-1; a weak D match, TRBD1 (6 bases). With 5 bases removed from V and 4 bases from J, the gap between germline ends came to 15 bases. The CDR3 runs to 15 residues. Germline lookup yields CDR1 LNHDA and CDR2 SQIVND (reference sequence). The CDR3 spells CASSLRTASYNEQFF. DNA of the CDR3: TGTGCCAGTAGTTTACGGACAGCCTCTTACAATGAGCAGTTCTTC.

The V and J genes are TRBV2 and TRBJ2-1, with D unclear. V was pared by 4 bases and J by 10 bases, with 11 bases between. This CDR3 contains 12 residues. Germline assignment: CDR1 SNHLY and CDR2 FYNNEI. DNA for the CDR3: TGTGCCAGCAGTGTAAACCGGTTCGAGCAGTTCTTC. Protein product: CASSVNRFEQFF.

The V gene is TRBV4-1, the J gene TRBJ2-3; the D is unclear. V lost 1 base and J lost 4, with 9 bases in between. CDR1 and CDR2 from the germline V gene are MGHRA and YSYEKL. The CDR3 sequence is 14 residues long. The CDR3 region has the DNA TGCGCCAGCAGCCAAGTCGAGTTCGCAGATACGCAGTATTTT. Its translation: CASSQVEFADTQYF.

The genes are TRBV2 and TRBJ2-7, with 9 bases identical to TRBD1. Germline V gene data show CDR1 as SNHLY and CDR2 as FYNNEI. CDR3 size: 14 residues. J was trimmed by 2 bases and V by 5 bases; bases with no gene match: 4. The CDR3 nucleotides are TGTGCCAGCAGTCGACAGGGGGGGACCTACGAGCAGTACTTC. It codes for CASSRQGGTYEQYF.

There are a few counts of this clone. This rearrangement joins TRBV10-1 to TRBJ1-2; D may be TRBD1 (5 bases). The V and J ends lost 6 bases and 4 bases respectively, with 9 bases between them. The CDR3 totals 12 residues. Germline V gene lookup returns CDR1 WNHNN and CDR2 SYGVQD (reference sequence). The CDR3 DNA reads TGCGCCAGCAGGCTCCAGGGCTATGGCTACACCTTC. The encoded protein is CASRLQGYGYTF.

J is TRBJ1-2 and V is TRBV2; 8 bases are a match to TRBD1. Unmatched junction bases numbered 6, after V lost 4 bases and J lost 5 bases. Germline V gene sequence: CDR1 SNHLY, CDR2 FYNNEI. The CDR3 sequence is 14 residues long. The CDR3 nucleotides are TGTGCCAGCAGTGTCGGACAGGGAGGGTATGGCTACACCTTC. Translating gives CASSVGQGGYGYTF. Complete variable domain (other parts from reference TRBV2 and TRBJ1-2): EPEVTQTPSHQVTQMGQEVILRCVPISNHLYFYWYRQILGQKVEFLVSFYNNEISEKSEIFDDQFSVERPDGSNFTLKIRSTKLEDSAMYFCASSVGQGGYGYTFGSGTRLTVV.

This chain uses TRBV11-2 with TRBJ2-1, with 11 bases that match TRBD2. CDR3 length: 16 residues. J was trimmed by 6 bases and V by 5 bases; bases with no gene match: 9. Germline values: CDR1 SGHAT, CDR2 FQNNGV. The CDR3, as DNA: TGTGCCAGCAGCCAAGATAATAGCGGGGGGGCCAATGAGCAGTTCTTC. Its protein is CASSQDNSGGANEQFF.

The rearrangement uses TRBV15 and TRBJ1-1; 12 bases fit TRBD1. J lost 3 bases, V lost 4 bases, and 6 bases had no gene match. In germline, CDR1 is LNHNV, CDR2 YYDKDF (reference sequence). The length of the CDR3 is 16 residues. CDR3 residues: CATSTGTGGRDTEAFF. Written as DNA, the CDR3 is TGTGCCACCAGCACGGGGACAGGGGGCAGGGACACTGAAGCTTTCTTT.

This clone was seen a handful of times. The V gene is TRBV30, the J gene TRBJ2-7; D not resolved. Per the germline V gene, CDR1 is GTSNPN and CDR2 is SVGIG (reference sequence). The V end was cut by 5 bases, the J end by 10 bases, with 18 bases between. There are 12 residues in the CDR3. CDR3 nucleotides: TGTGCCTGGGGCAGGCCGCTACGAGACCAGTACTTC. It specifies CAWGRPLRDQYF.

J is TRBJ2-7 and V is TRBV4-1, with TRBD1 matching 7 bases. Germline CDR1 reads MGHRA; CDR2 reads YSYEKL. The CDR3 has 16 residues. J was trimmed by 3 bases and V by 5 bases; bases with no gene match: 13. In DNA, the CDR3 is TGCGCCAGCAGCTTCGGGACAGAAACGGTAAACTACGAGCAGTACTTC. Amino acids: CASSFGTETVNYEQYF.

The J gene is TRBJ1-1, the V gene TRBV6-1; D possibly corresponds to TRBD1 (5 bases). The CDR3 has 15 residues. CDR1 and CDR2 (germline): MNHNS, SASEGT. V was pared by 4 bases and J by 3 bases, with 15 bases between. The CDR3 sequence is CASSVPSQGDTEAFF. The CDR3 DNA is TGTGCCAGCAGTGTACCGTCGCAGGGCGACACTGAAGCTTTCTTT.

V and J are TRBV6-6 and TRBJ1-1; D possibly corresponds to TRBD1 (5 bases). Germline CDR1 and CDR2: MNHNY and SVGAGI (reference sequence). The CDR3 is 15 residues long. The V gene lost 2 bases and the J gene lost 0 bases, with 10 bases spanning the gap. The CDR3: CASSYPTGMNTEAFF. The CDR3 DNA is TGTGCCAGCAGTTACCCTACAGGCATGAACACTGAAGCTTTCTTT.

The V call is TRBV25-1, the J call TRBJ2-1, with 9 bases that match TRBD1. Germline lookup yields CDR1 MGHDK and CDR2 SYGVNS. The CDR3 is made up of 16 amino acids. Unmatched junction bases numbered 8, after V lost 6 bases and J lost 2 bases. The CDR3 coding sequence is TGTGCCAGCAGGACTACCGGGACAGGGACCTACAATGAGCAGTTCTTC. Translating it yields CASRTTGTGTYNEQFF.

V gene TRBV10-3 combines with J gene TRBJ2-2, with 7 bases fitting TRBD1. Germline V gene data show CDR1 as ENHRY and CDR2 as SYGVKD. V gave up 3 bases and J gave up 6 bases; unmatched junction bases: 10. The CDR3 is 16 residues long. Here the CDR3 reads CAISDPGRGWSGELFF. CDR3 coding DNA: TGTGCCATCAGTGACCCCGGCAGGGGGTGGTCCGGGGAGCTGTTTTTT.

V usage is TRBV7-9 and J usage is TRBJ2-7, with 10 bases matching TRBD1. V shed 5 bases and J 7 bases; nucleotides not matched to a gene: 11. The CDR3 sequence is 15 residues long. From germline, CDR1 is SEHNR and CDR2 FQNEAQ (reference sequence). The CDR3 is CASSLPGTGVREQYF. The CDR3 region has the DNA TGTGCCAGCAGCCTACCCGGGACAGGGGTGCGGGAGCAGTACTTC.